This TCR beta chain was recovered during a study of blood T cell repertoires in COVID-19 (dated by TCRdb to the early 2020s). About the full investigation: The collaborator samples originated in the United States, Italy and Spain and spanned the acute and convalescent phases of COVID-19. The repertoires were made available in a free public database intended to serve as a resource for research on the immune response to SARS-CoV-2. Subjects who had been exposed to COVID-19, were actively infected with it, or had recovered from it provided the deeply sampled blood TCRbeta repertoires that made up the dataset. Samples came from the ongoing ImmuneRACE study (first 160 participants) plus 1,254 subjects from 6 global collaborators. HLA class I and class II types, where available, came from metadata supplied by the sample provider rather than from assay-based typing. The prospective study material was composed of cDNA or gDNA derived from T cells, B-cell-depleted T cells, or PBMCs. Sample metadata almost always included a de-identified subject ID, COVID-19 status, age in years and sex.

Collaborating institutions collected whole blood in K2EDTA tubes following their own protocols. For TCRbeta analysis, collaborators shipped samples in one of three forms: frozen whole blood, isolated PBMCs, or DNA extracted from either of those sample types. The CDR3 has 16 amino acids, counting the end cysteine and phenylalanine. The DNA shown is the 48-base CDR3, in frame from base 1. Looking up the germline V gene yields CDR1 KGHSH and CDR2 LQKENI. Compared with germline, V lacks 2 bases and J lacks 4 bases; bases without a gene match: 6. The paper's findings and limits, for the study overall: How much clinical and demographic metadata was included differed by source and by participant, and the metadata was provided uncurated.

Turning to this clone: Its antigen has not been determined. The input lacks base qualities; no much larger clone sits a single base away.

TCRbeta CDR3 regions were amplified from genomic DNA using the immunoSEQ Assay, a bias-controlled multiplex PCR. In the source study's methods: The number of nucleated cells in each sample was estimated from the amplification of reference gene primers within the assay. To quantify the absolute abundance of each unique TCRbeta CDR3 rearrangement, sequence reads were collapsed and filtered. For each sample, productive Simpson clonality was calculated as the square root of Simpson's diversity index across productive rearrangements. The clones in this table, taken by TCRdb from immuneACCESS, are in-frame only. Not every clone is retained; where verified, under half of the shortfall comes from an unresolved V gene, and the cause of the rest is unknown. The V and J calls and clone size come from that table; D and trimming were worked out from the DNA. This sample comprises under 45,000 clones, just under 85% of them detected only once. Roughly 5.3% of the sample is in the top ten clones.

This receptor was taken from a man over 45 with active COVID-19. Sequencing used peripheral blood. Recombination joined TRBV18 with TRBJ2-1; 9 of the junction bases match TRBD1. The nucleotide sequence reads TGTGCCAGCTCACCAGGAGGGGACAGGGAGTACAATGAGCAGTTCTTC. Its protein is CASSPGGDREYNEQFF.